This TCR beta chain appears in the sequencing data of a study of T cells in women clearing cervical HPV infection. General study findings and limits: Cases and controls were distinguished at AUC 0.83 by richness and V genes.

The CDR3 contains 17 residues. V trimming: 0 bases; J trimming: 2 bases; junction bases outside the gene matches: 9. About this clone itself: Its antigen is unknown. The read ends 3 residues before the CDR3 terminus; that terminus is restored from the germline J gene.

Genomic DNA, averaging roughly 1,200 ng per sample, yielded TCR beta CDR3 via immunoSEQ. Assay used: immunoSEQ multiplex PCR; TCRdb lists only in-frame clones, some missing. The sample table sets out nearly 35,000 clones. Sample: blood buffy coat. The sequence was collected from a woman aged 18-70 years with a cervical HPV16 infection that either progressed to CIN3+ or cleared (not recorded which). The rearrangement joins TRBV5-3 to TRBJ2-7; 9 bases agree with TRBD2. TRBV5-3 is an open reading frame, and its role is uncertain. The part of the CDR3 DNA that was read is TGTGCCAGAAGCTTGGCCTTCGATAGCGGGAGAACCTACGAG. Encoded protein: CARSLAFDSGRTYE. The CDR3 as a whole reads CARSLAFDSGRTYEQYF.